This is a list of T cell receptor beta chains from one sample in a study of PD-L1 blockade in urothelial cancer. Method: immunoSEQ multiplex PCR; TCRdb's copy keeps in-frame clones and lacks some. Of approximately 94,000 clones in the sample, about nine tenths are singletons; the top ten hold approximately 2%. The sample in question was PBMCs, obtained around atezolizumab (anti-PD-L1) treatment. The receptors come from a man in his fifties or sixties with urothelial cancer. The conserved cysteine and the conserved F or W are not part of the CDR3 here. Fields, in order: V gene, CDR3 protein.

TRBV5-6	ASSFAGLDGYT
TRBV2	ASRDFLSGANVLT
TRBV5-4	ASSGTSGRALEQY
TRBV7-8	ASSPLSGSTDTQY
TRBV19	ASSTGGGSDEQF
TRBV6-1	ASSESQVGGYT
TRBV5-1	ASSFLAGPAGDTQY
TRBV9	ASSGLWGGRDTQY
TRBV4-2	ASSQVFQGSKNTEAF
TRBV4-3	ASSQSWGGGQY
TRBV6-6	ASKTSGRPSDTQY
TRBV2	ASSAAGLAEAF
TRBV28	ASSWDSWEGYT
TRBV27	ASSLSTSSYEQY
TRBV7-8	ASSFSGGGSGNTIY
TRBV5-1	ASSLGTRDTQY
TRBV9	ASSSLVGNEQF
TRBV5-1	ASSLGGEADTQY
TRBV5-1	ASSLEIGGYSRVYTQY
TRBV21-1	ASKQVNTEAF
TRBV19	ASSMNRDRGLNTEAF
TRBV5-4	ASSLGVSGTSYNEQF
TRBV7-9	ASSPIGQMNTEAF
TRBV27	ASSLRPSGAQGTQY
TRBV9	ASSVGTLGMNEQY
TRBV5-1	ASSDQQGIEQF
TRBV28	ASSSEGDVLRDGYT
TRBV10-1	ASSELGLAADTQY
TRBV10-3	AISENAGYEQY
TRBV5-1	ASKRGFQETQY
TRBV5-1	ASSIGQNSYNEQF
TRBV13	ASSPFGGPSSYEQY
TRBV7-3	ASSLKGAAEQY
TRBV28	ASSSFAQGASSTEAF
TRBV29-1	SVENQGGYGYT
TRBV5-1	ASSPFGASGAEQY